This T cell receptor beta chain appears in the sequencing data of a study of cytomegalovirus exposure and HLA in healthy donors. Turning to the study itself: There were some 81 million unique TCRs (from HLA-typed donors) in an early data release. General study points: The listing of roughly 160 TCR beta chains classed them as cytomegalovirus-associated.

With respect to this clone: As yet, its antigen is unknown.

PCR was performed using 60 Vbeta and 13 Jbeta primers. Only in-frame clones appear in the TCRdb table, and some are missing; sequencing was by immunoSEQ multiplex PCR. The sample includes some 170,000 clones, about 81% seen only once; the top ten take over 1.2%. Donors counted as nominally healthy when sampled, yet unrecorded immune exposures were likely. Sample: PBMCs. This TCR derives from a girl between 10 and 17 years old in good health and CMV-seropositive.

DNA for the CDR3: TGTGCCAGCAGTCCGCCCGGGGGAGCCTACAATGAGCAGTTCTTC. Translated, it gives CASSPPGGAYNEQFF. The chain has TRBV27 and TRBJ2-1; maybe TRBD2 (6 bases). This CDR3 has 15 residues. Trimming shortened V by 5 bases and J by 2 bases, and 13 bases separated the two germline ends. Germline CDR1 and CDR2: MNHEY and SMNVEV (reference sequence).